These T cell receptor beta chains were read from a single sample in a study of post-analysis software for immune sequencing data. TCRdb fed the PCR reads into MiXCR, producing one record per CDR3 protein. The sample lists hundreds of thousands of distinct CDR3 sequences, under 55% seen once, with 9% to 14% in the top ten. The sample was blood. These TCRs come from a girl aged 10 to 17 with multiple sclerosis. CDR3s include the opening cysteine and the closing phenylalanine or tryptophan. D genes are given only for firm matches. Only part of the rows carry a size: once, few, many, or a class if the clone is expanded.

>.|16|.|TRBV28|TRBJ2-3
CASSLLATSRGDTQYF
TGTGCCAGCAGTTTACTCGCGACTAGCAGGGGGGATACGCAGTATTTT
>.|17|TRBD2|TRBV5-1|TRBJ2-3
CASSLTELAGSTDTQYF
TGCGCCAGCAGCTTGACCGAGTTAGCGGGAAGCACAGATACGCAGTATTTT
>.|18|.|TRBV12-3/TRBV12-4|TRBJ2-1
CASSLLGLAGRLLSEQFF
TGTGCCAGCAGTTTACTCGGCCTTGCGGGAAGGCTATTGAGTGAGCAGTTCTTC
>.|15|.|TRBV12-3/TRBV12-4|TRBJ2-7
CASTLRGVGNYEQYF
TGTGCCAGCACCCTCAGGGGGGTGGGCAATTACGAGCAGTACTTC
>few|14|.|TRBV5-1|TRBJ2-5
CASSLTPTEGEQYF
TGCGCCAGCAGCTTGACCCCGACAGAAGGGGAGCAGTACTTC
>.|15|TRBD2|TRBV7-9|TRBJ2-3
CASSTLAESTDTQYF
TGTGCCAGCAGCACACTAGCGGAGTCCACAGATACGCAGTATTTT
>.|13|TRBD2|TRBV28|TRBJ2-7
CASNTGRIYEQYF
TGTGCCAGCAACACCGGGAGGATCTACGAGCAGTACTTC
>few|15|TRBD2|TRBV6-5|TRBJ2-3
CASSSTSASTDTQYF
TGTGCCAGCAGTTCAACTAGCGCAAGCACAGATACGCAGTATTTT
>.|14|.|TRBV27|TRBJ1-5
CASSLVGDNQPQHF
TGTGCCAGCAGTTTAGTCGGGGACAATCAGCCCCAGCATTTT
>.|16|TRBD2|TRBV3-1|TRBJ2-7
CASSRNPAGATYEQYF
TGTGCCAGCAGCCGAAATCCAGCGGGAGCCACCTACGAGCAGTACTTC
>few|16|.|TRBV6-6|TRBJ2-3
CTQGNPPRPGTDTQYF
TGTACCCAGGGAAACCCTCCAAGGCCAGGCACAGATACGCAGTATTTT
>.|14|TRBD2|TRBV28|TRBJ2-7
CASSLEAGRAGQYF
TGTGCCAGCAGTTTGGAAGCGGGGAGAGCGGGGCAGTACTTC